This is a list of T cell receptor beta chains from one sample in a study of cytomegalovirus exposure and HLA in healthy donors. Profiled with immunoSEQ multiplex PCR; TCRdb holds only in-frame clones, not every one. Of 150,000 to 200,000 clones in the sample, roughly 77% are singletons; the top ten hold less than 2%. Sequencing was carried out using PBMCs. These receptors were collected from a woman aged 18-29 years in good health and CMV-seronegative. The CDR3 runs from the conserved cysteine through the conserved F or W. Each record gives: D gene, V gene, CDR3 length, J gene, clone size, CDR3 DNA, CDR3 protein. The D gene is left open where the match is weak. The size of a clone is reported for some rows only, either as once, few or many, or as a class for expanded clones.

>.|TRBV5-1|17|TRBJ1-6|.
TGCGCCAGCAGCTTGGCCGAGGGGGGGACCGGAGGCTCACCCCTCCACTTT
CASSLAEGGTGGSPLHF
>TRBD2|TRBV7-2|16|TRBJ2-1|.
TGTGCCAGCAGCTTACCCGGGACTACACCTTACAATGAGCAGTTCTTC
CASSLPGTTPYNEQFF
>.|TRBV2|11|TRBJ2-1|many
TGTGCCAGCAGTGTACTAGACCAGCAGTTCTTC
CASSVLDQQFF
>.|TRBV6-1|13|TRBJ1-5|.
TGTGCCAGCGCCTCGACAGGCAATCAGCCCCAGCATTTT
CASASTGNQPQHF
>.|TRBV28|13|TRBJ1-1|.
TGTGCCAGCAGATGGTCAGGAGGCACTGAAGCTTTCTTT
CASRWSGGTEAFF
>TRBD1|TRBV2|15|TRBJ2-2|.
TGTGCCAGCAGCCAACAGGGGGCCCTCACCGGGGAGCTGTTTTTT
CASSQQGALTGELFF
>TRBD1|TRBV6-5|15|TRBJ1-1|.
TGTGCCAGTAAAACGCAGGGGGCGCGGGGCACTGAAGCTTTCTTT
CASKTQGARGTEAFF
>TRBD2|TRBV27|16|TRBJ2-1|.
TGTGCCAGCAGACCATTAGCGGGAGGAGGAAACAATGAGCAGTTCTTC
CASRPLAGGGNNEQFF
>.|TRBV13|13|TRBJ2-5|.
TGTGCCAGCAGCCGCGACTTTCAAGAGACCCAGTACTTC
CASSRDFQETQYF
>.|TRBV29-1|10|TRBJ2-1|.
TGCAGCGTTGACAGCAATGAGCAGTTCTTC
CSVDSNEQFF
>TRBD1|TRBV28|15|TRBJ1-2|.
TGTGCCAGCAGTCCACTCAAACAGGGGGGGCGTGGCTACACCTTC
CASSPLKQGGRGYTF
>.|TRBV11-2|13|TRBJ1-5|.
TGTGCCAGCAGCTTGACAAGCCATCAGCCCCAGCATTTT
CASSLTSHQPQHF
>.|TRBV28|18|TRBJ1-2|.
TGTGCCAGCAGTCTCCCGTCGTGGGGGAGGATTTCGAACTATGGCTACACCTTC
CASSLPSWGRISNYGYTF
>.|TRBV4-2|13|TRBJ2-1|.
TGTGCCAGCAGCCAAGATTGGGCGACGGAGCAGTTCTTC
CASSQDWATEQFF
>TRBD1|TRBV5-1|17|TRBJ2-7|.
TGCGCCAGCAGCAGAAGAATAATAACAGGGGGCTTAGGGGAGCAGTACTTC
CASSRRIITGGLGEQYF
>.|TRBV6-5|16|TRBJ1-2|few
TGTGCCAGCAGTTACTCGACGGGGGGCCAGAGTTATGGCTACACCTTC
CASSYSTGGQSYGYTF
>TRBD1|TRBV5-1|14|TRBJ1-1|.
TGCGCCAGCAGCTGGGGACAGTCAAACACTGAAGCTTTCTTT
CASSWGQSNTEAFF
>.|TRBV5-4|14|TRBJ1-2|.
TGTGCCAGCAGCTCCCGGTCGTTAGACTATGGCTACACCTTC
CASSSRSLDYGYTF
>TRBD1|TRBV27|16|TRBJ1-2|.
TGTGCCAGCAGTCTCACGACAGGGGTGACTAACTATGGCTACACCTTC
CASSLTTGVTNYGYTF
>TRBD1|TRBV9|15|TRBJ2-2|.
TGTGCCAGCAGCTTGACGACAGGGCACACCGGGGAGCTGTTTTTT
CASSLTTGHTGELFF
>.|TRBV5-5|14|TRBJ2-7|.
TGTGCCAGCAGGGAACCGGGCGGGGCGTACGAGCAGTACTTC
CASREPGGAYEQYF
>TRBD1|TRBV29-1|13|TRBJ1-1|.
TGCAGCGTTGAAAGAGGGGGCCGGACTGAAGCTTTCTTT
CSVERGGRTEAFF
>.|TRBV7-2|11|TRBJ2-5|few
TGTGCCAGCAGCTTTAGAGAGACCCAGTACTTC
CASSFRETQYF
>TRBD2|TRBV5-4|13|TRBJ2-7|.
TGTGCCAGCAGTCTAGCGGGAGTCTACGAGCAGTACTTC
CASSLAGVYEQYF
>.|TRBV29-1|13|TRBJ1-2|few
TGCAGCGTTGAAGGGGGCGGGACTTATGGCTACACCTTC
CSVEGGGTYGYTF
>.|TRBV19|14|TRBJ2-7|.
TGTGCCAGTAAAAACGGTGCAGGGCCCTACGAGCAGTACTTC
CASKNGAGPYEQYF
>TRBD1|TRBV5-1|14|TRBJ1-4|.
TGCGCCAGCAGCCAGAGGACAGGGGTAGAAAAACTGTTTTTT
CASSQRTGVEKLFF
>.|TRBV5-4|15|TRBJ1-1|few
TGTGCCAGCAGCCCCACGGCAGGGATGAGCACTGAAGCTTTCTTT
CASSPTAGMSTEAFF
>.|TRBV6-1|15|TRBJ1-2|.
TGTGCCAGTCGTCCGGGGGAGGTGAACTTCTATGGCTACACCTTC
CASRPGEVNFYGYTF
>TRBD1|TRBV18|17|TRBJ1-6|.
TGTGCCAGCTCACCCACGACCTGGGACAGGGTAAATTCACCCCTCCACTTT
CASSPTTWDRVNSPLHF
>TRBD1|TRBV7-9|15|TRBJ2-3|few
TGTGCCAGCAGCCCTCGGACAGGGGGCACAGATACGCAGTATTTT
CASSPRTGGTDTQYF
>.|TRBV28|12|TRBJ1-2|.
TGTGCCAGCAGCCCTCGTAACTATGGCTACACCTTC
CASSPRNYGYTF
>TRBD1|TRBV5-1|15|TRBJ2-7|.
TGCGCCAGCAGCTCGCTCGGGACAGGAGACTACGAGCAGTACTTC
CASSSLGTGDYEQYF
>TRBD1|TRBV28|18|TRBJ2-6|.
TGTGCCAGCAGCCGATCAGGGACAGGGATCTCTGGGGCCAACGTCCTGACTTTC
CASSRSGTGISGANVLTF
>.|TRBV11-2|17|TRBJ2-3|.
TGTGCCAGCAGCTTAGGATTGATCGGGGGGCTCACAGATACGCAGTATTTT
CASSLGLIGGLTDTQYF
>.|TRBV4-1|18|TRBJ1-4|few
TGCGCCAGCAGCCAAGATCGCACATCGGCGGAGGCTAATGAAAAACTGTTTTTT
CASSQDRTSAEANEKLFF
>.|TRBV7-9|14|TRBJ2-3|few
TGTGCCAGCAGCTTAGAGGGGCTCTCAGATACGCAGTATTTT
CASSLEGLSDTQYF
>TRBD1|TRBV7-8|18|TRBJ2-2|.
TGTGCCAGCAGCTCGACAGGGGACCCGTTCGCGAACACCGGGGAGCTGTTTTTT
CASSSTGDPFANTGELFF
>TRBD2|TRBV9|17|TRBJ2-1|few
TGTGCCAGCAGCGCAATGCCCACTAGCGGGAGTTTGCATGAGCAGTTCTTC
CASSAMPTSGSLHEQFF
>.|TRBV27|14|TRBJ2-3|.
TGTGCCAGCAGTCCGCGGGTCCAAGGAGATACGCAGTATTTT
CASSPRVQGDTQYF
>TRBD1|TRBV6-1|15|TRBJ2-7|.
TGTGCCAGCATTCGGATGGACAGGGGGCCCTACGAGCAGTACTTC
CASIRMDRGPYEQYF
>.|TRBV5-4|13|TRBJ1-1|.
TGTGCCAGCAGCCTGGTCGTGAACACTGAAGCTTTCTTT
CASSLVVNTEAFF
>TRBD2|TRBV7-9|15|TRBJ2-3|.
TGTGCCAGCAGCAGTGCAGCGGGGCTCACAGATACGCAGTATTTT
CASSSAAGLTDTQYF
>.|TRBV19|15|TRBJ1-5|.
TGTGCCAGTAGTGAATGGACAGCAGTCAATCAGCCCCAGCATTTT
CASSEWTAVNQPQHF
>TRBD1|TRBV6-5|14|TRBJ1-1|.
TGTGCCAGCAGCAGAGCCGGGACAGACACTGAAGCTTTCTTT
CASSRAGTDTEAFF
>TRBD2|TRBV7-2|15|TRBJ2-3|.
TGTGCCAGCAGCTTCATAGCGGGGGACACAGATACGCAGTATTTT
CASSFIAGDTDTQYF